A single sample is the source of the 14 T cell receptor beta chains below, sequenced in a study of identical twins. TCRdb re-called the 5' RACE reads through MiXCR, storing one row per CDR3 protein. The sample contains nearly 650,000 distinct CDR3 sequences, about 7% of which appear only once. Another study also made use of these data, one on yellow fever vaccine responses in identical twins.

Sequencing was performed on PBMCs. The receptors shown here come from a woman aged 18-29 years in good health.

There are a few counts of this clonotype. The V call is TRBV29-1, the J call TRBJ2-1; D possibly uses TRBD1 or TRBD2 (5 bases each). The V and J ends lost 4 bases and 0 bases respectively, with 19 bases between them. This CDR3 comprises 17 residues. Germline-derived CDR1 and CDR2 are SQVTM and ANQGSEA. CDR3 sequence reads: CSVVGTPGLSSYNEQFF. As DNA, the CDR3 is TGCAGCGTTGTTGGGACCCCCGGCTTGAGCTCCTACAATGAGCAGTTCTTC.

The sample holds many counts of this clonotype. The chain's CDR3 is CASREEMWGNQPQHF. The CDR3 DNA follows: TGTGCCAGCAGGGAAGAAATGTGGGGAAATCAGCCCCAGCATTTT. The rearrangement links TRBV12-3 or TRBV12-4 to TRBJ1-5; D gene unclear. The CDR3 contains 15 residues. Between the trimmed V and J ends, which lost 6 bases and 4 bases, there was a span of 16 bases.

This clonotype has more than one count but fewer than ten. CDR3 sequence: CASSLSRTPQETQYF. DNA for the CDR3: TGTGCCAGCAGCTTAAGTAGGACTCCACAAGAGACCCAGTACTTC. The J gene is TRBJ2-5, the V gene TRBV7-2, with D perhaps TRBD2 (5 bases). CDR1 SGHTA and CDR2 FQGNSA come from the germline V gene. Trimming left V 2 bases short and J 2 bases short, with 12 bases between. This CDR3 is 15 amino acids long.

In this sample, this clonotype turned up many times. The chain couples TRBV4-1 to TRBJ1-1, with 7 bases matching TRBD1. CDR3 length: 16 residues. The germline V gene encodes CDR1 MGHRA and CDR2 YSYEKL. The V gene end was trimmed by 2 bases and the J gene end by 0 bases; junction bases not matched to a gene: 6. The CDR3 spells CASSQFATGVNTEAFF. In nucleotides, the CDR3 is TGCGCCAGCAGCCAATTCGCAACAGGGGTGAACACTGAAGCTTTCTTT.

This clonotype was picked up many times. The gene calls are TRBV15 and TRBJ2-1, with a weak D call TRBD2 (5 bases). Trimming left V 5 bases short and J 6 bases short, with 17 bases between. CDR1 is LNHNV, CDR2 YYDKDF, per germline (reference sequence). The CDR3 spans 15 residues. Here the CDR3 reads CATSLEDKGSNEQFF. As DNA, the CDR3 is TGTGCCACCAGCCTGGAGGATAAGGGAAGCAATGAGCAGTTCTTC.

CDR3 region: CASSPSGRSNQPQHF. CDR3 coding DNA: TGTGCCAGCTCACCAAGTGGACGGAGCAATCAGCCCCAGCATTTT. The V and J genes are TRBV18 and TRBJ1-5; D is unresolved. Germline-derived CDR1 and CDR2 are KGHSH and LQKENI. The V and J ends lost 2 bases and 1 base respectively, with 9 bases between them. The CDR3 spans 15 residues.

This clonotype was counted a few times. This chain connects TRBV7-3 to TRBJ1-1; 8 nucleotides line up with TRBD1. Germline loops: CDR1 SGHTA, CDR2 FQGTGA. V was clipped by 5 bases and J by 7 bases; unmatched bases: 12. CDR3 length equals 15 residues. CDR3 residues: CASSPNGQGGGEAFF. The CDR3 coding sequence is TGTGCCAGCAGCCCGAACGGACAGGGAGGAGGTGAAGCTTTCTTT.

This clonotype was seen only a few times. The chain combines TRBV7-8 with TRBJ2-4, with D maybe TRBD2 (5 bases). V was trimmed by 0 bases and J by 0 bases, leaving 21 bases between them. CDR3 length equals 20 residues. Germline V gene data show CDR1 as SGHVS and CDR2 as FQNEAQ. The CDR3 here is CASSLAVSETIGLAKNIQYF. CDR3 DNA: TGTGCCAGCAGCTTAGCGGTTAGCGAAACCATCGGGTTAGCCAAAAACATTCAGTACTTC.

This chain links TRBV2 with TRBJ1-6; 8 nucleotides match TRBD1. The CDR3 consists of 16 residues. CDR1 and CDR2 (germline): SNHLY, FYNNEI. Losses at the gene ends were 0 bases for V and 5 bases for J; bases not matched to a gene: 3. CDR3 loop: CASSEATTGDNSPLHF. The CDR3 nucleotides read TGTGCCAGCAGTGAAGCGACGACAGGGGATAATTCACCCCTCCACTTT.

In this sample, this clonotype turned up a few times. This chain links TRBV7-9 with TRBJ2-1; D ambiguous. This CDR3 spans 15 amino acids. V was clipped by 1 base and J by 0 bases, with 7 bases between them. Germline V CDR1 and CDR2: SEHNR, FQNEAQ (reference sequence). In nucleotides, the CDR3 is TGTGCCAGCAGCTTAGAGCTAAGCTCCTACAATGAGCAGTTCTTC. It is translated as CASSLELSSYNEQFF.

The table lists this clonotype with a few counts. The chain couples TRBV3-1 to TRBJ2-2, with D possibly TRBD2 on 5 matching bases. Trimming pared 11 bases from V and 4 bases from J, leaving 26 bases between. This CDR3 comprises 17 residues. The germline CDR1 and CDR2 sequences are LGHDT and YNNKEL (reference sequence). The CDR3 loop is CASSQAYALVVTGELFF. Here the CDR3 DNA reads TGTGCCTCCAGCCAAGCGTACGCACTAGTCGTCACCGGGGAGCTGTTTTTT. The full variable domain, its missing parts supplied by reference TRBV3-1 and TRBJ2-2, is DTAVSQTPKYLVTQMGNDKSIKCEQNLGHDTMYWYKQDSKKFLKIMFSYNNKELIINETVPNRFSPKSPDKAHLNLHINSLELGDSAVYFCASSQAYALVVTGELFFGEGSRLTVL.

A single count supports this clonotype. The chain joins TRBV6-5 to TRBJ2-5, with D possibly being TRBD2 (7 bases). The CDR3 sequence is 16 residues long. Germline V gives CDR1 MNHEY, CDR2 SVGAGI. The V gene lost 2 bases and the J gene lost 4 bases, with 17 bases spanning the gap. The CDR3 DNA follows: TGTGCCAGCAGTTACCTTTTCATGGGGGGGCGAGAGACCCAGTACTTC. Encoded protein: CASSYLFMGGRETQYF.

In this sample, this clonotype turned up a few times. J is TRBJ1-2 and V is TRBV10-3, with 7 bases matching TRBD1. Germline V gives CDR1 ENHRY, CDR2 SYGVKD. Trimming cost V 9 bases and J 4 bases; bases outside gene matches: 14. The CDR3 sequence is 15 residues long. CDR3 DNA sequence: TGTGCCATGAGCGCGACAGGGACCCATCTCTATGGCTACACCTTC. Translation: CAMSATGTHLYGYTF.

V is TRBV7-2 and J is TRBJ2-5; the match to TRBD1 covers 9 bases. Germline V gene sequence: CDR1 SGHTA, CDR2 FQGNSA. The CDR3 totals 16 residues. Trimming took 5 bases from V and 4 from J; bases not matched to a gene: 11. The CDR3 spells CASSQIWTGERETQYF. The CDR3 DNA is TGTGCCAGCAGCCAAATATGGACAGGGGAGAGAGAGACCCAGTACTTC.